Listed below are T cell receptor beta chains from one sample, sequenced in a study of T cell responses to AZD1222 COVID-19 vaccine. The protocol was immunoSEQ multiplex PCR, while the TCRdb copy is restricted to in-frame clones and leaves out a portion. The repertoire holds 70,000 to 80,000 clones, with roughly 88% as singletons. Sequencing used peripheral blood, obtained on day 0 of AZD1222 vaccination. These receptor sequences come from an adult in good health. Each CDR3 is given with its conserved first and last residue. The D gene is left open where the match is weak. Only part of the rows carry a size: once, few, many, or a class if the clone is expanded.

J gene,V gene,clone size,D gene,CDR3 protein,CDR3 DNA
TRBJ1-2,TRBV24-1,-,-,CATSGDRENYGYTF,TGTGCCACCAGTGGCGACAGAGAAAACTATGGCTACACCTTC
TRBJ2-7,TRBV19,-,-,CASSIREGQGYEQYF,TGTGCCAGTAGTATTCGGGAGGGACAGGGCTACGAGCAGTACTTC
TRBJ1-4,TRBV5-1,-,-,CASSSSYYNEKLFF,TGCGCCAGCAGCTCCAGTTATTACAATGAAAAACTGTTTTTT
TRBJ1-2,TRBV6-5,once,-,CASRSSPTYGYTF,TGTGCCAGCAGATCGTCACCTACTTATGGCTACACCTTC
TRBJ1-5,TRBV21-1,-,-,CASSQRTGGSQPQHF,TGTGCCAGCAGCCAAAGGACAGGGGGCAGTCAGCCCCAGCATTTT
TRBJ2-5,TRBV5-4,-,-,CASSPGTSFVDKETQYF,TGTGCCAGCAGCCCGGGTACCTCGTTTGTGGATAAAGAGACCCAGTACTTC
TRBJ2-1,TRBV30,-,-,CAWSQGRFSYNEQFF,TGTGCCTGGAGTCAGGGACGTTTCTCCTACAATGAGCAGTTCTTC
TRBJ2-1,TRBV19,-,TRBD1,CASSVGQQREQFF,TGTGCCAGTAGTGTGGGACAGCAGAGAGAGCAGTTCTTC
TRBJ1-2,TRBV30,-,-,CAWSVGGSDYGYTF,TGTGCCTGGAGTGTCGGCGGCTCCGACTATGGCTACACCTTC
TRBJ2-1,TRBV12-3/TRBV12-4,-,-,CATISGLHEQFF,TGTGCCACCATCTCAGGGCTCCATGAGCAGTTCTTC
TRBJ1-3,TRBV10-3,-,-,CAITEGGYSGNTIYF,TGTGCCATTACAGAGGGGGGTTACTCTGGAAACACCATATATTTT
TRBJ2-1,TRBV28,-,-,CASSLSTAQQFF,TGTGCCAGCAGTTTAAGTACCGCACAGCAGTTCTTC
TRBJ2-3,TRBV9,-,-,CASSALISTDTQYF,TGTGCCAGCAGCGCCCTTATTAGCACAGATACGCAGTATTTT
TRBJ1-5,TRBV18,-,TRBD1,CASRTTGQGGVNQPQHF,TGTGCCAGCCGCACGACCGGCCAGGGGGGGGTAAATCAGCCCCAGCATTTT
TRBJ1-1,TRBV28,-,TRBD1,CASGTAEAFF,TGTGCCAGCGGGACAGCTGAAGCTTTCTTT
TRBJ1-1,TRBV13,-,-,CASSAGLNTEAFF,TGTGCCAGCAGTGCAGGGCTGAACACTGAAGCTTTCTTT
TRBJ2-5,TRBV6-5,-,TRBD2,CASSYGSGRLETQYF,TGTGCCAGCAGTTACGGTAGCGGGAGGTTAGAGACCCAGTACTTC
TRBJ2-7,TRBV28,once,-,CASSLADTLGYEQYF,TGTGCCAGCAGTTTAGCCGACACCCTTGGGTACGAGCAGTACTTC
TRBJ2-7,TRBV19,-,TRBD2,CASSTSGYEQYF,TGTGCCAGTAGTACTAGCGGCTACGAGCAGTACTTC
TRBJ1-6,TRBV10-3,-,-,CAIRDINNSPLHF,TGTGCCATCAGGGATATTAATAATTCACCCCTCCACTTT
TRBJ1-1,TRBV5-1,-,-,CASGQGKNTEAFF,TGCGCCAGCGGCCAGGGGAAGAACACTGAAGCTTTCTTT
TRBJ1-4,TRBV19,-,-,CASSIIGGKLFF,TGTGCCAGTAGTATAATTGGAGGAAAACTGTTTTTT
TRBJ2-2,TRBV18,-,-,CASSPRDHRGELFF,TGTGCCAGCTCTCCAAGGGACCATAGAGGGGAGCTGTTTTTT
TRBJ1-2,TRBV2,-,TRBD1,CASKKTGGNYGYTF,TGTGCCAGTAAGAAGACAGGGGGCAACTATGGCTACACCTTC
TRBJ2-7,TRBV29-1,-,-,CSVDGVGPYEQYF,TGCAGCGTTGATGGTGTCGGACCCTACGAGCAGTACTTC
TRBJ2-2,TRBV3-1/TRBV3-2,-,TRBD2,CASSRAGRYTGELFF,TGTGCCAGCAGCCGAGCGGGGCGGTACACCGGGGAGCTGTTTTTT
TRBJ2-1,TRBV28,-,-,CASSSPGEQFF,TGTGCCAGCAGTTCCCCCGGGGAGCAGTTCTTC
TRBJ1-2,TRBV11-2,-,-,CASSLDRGNNYGYTF,TGTGCCAGCAGCTTAGATCGAGGGAACAACTATGGCTACACCTTC
TRBJ1-1,TRBV28,once,-,CASSLGDLGRTEAFF,TGTGCCAGCAGTTTAGGGGACCTGGGACGCACTGAAGCTTTCTTT
TRBJ1-1,TRBV4-2,-,-,CASSQDEGLNTEAFF,TGTGCCAGCAGCCAAGATGAGGGTCTTAACACTGAAGCTTTCTTT
TRBJ2-3,TRBV7-2,-,TRBD2,CASSPLGTSGGADTQYF,TGTGCCAGCAGCCCACTGGGGACTAGCGGGGGGGCAGATACGCAGTATTTT
TRBJ2-7,TRBV7-2,-,TRBD1,CASSLDRGGYEQYF,TGTGCCAGCAGCTTAGACAGGGGCGGATACGAGCAGTACTTC
TRBJ1-5,TRBV19,once,-,CASSGRAAGNQPQHF,TGTGCCAGTAGTGGGAGGGCAGCGGGCAATCAGCCCCAGCATTTT
TRBJ1-1,TRBV6-5,few,-,CASSSGALAEAFF,TGTGCCAGCAGTTCCGGGGCCCTGGCGGAAGCTTTCTTT
TRBJ2-5,TRBV21-1,-,-,CASSKGGRTYQETQYF,TGTGCCAGCAGCAAAGGAGGCAGAACCTACCAAGAGACCCAGTACTTC
TRBJ1-5,TRBV3-1/TRBV3-2,-,-,CASSLDSNSNQPQHF,TGTGCCAGCAGCCTCGACTCTAATAGCAATCAGCCCCAGCATTTT
TRBJ2-7,TRBV7-7,-,TRBD1,CASSQGQGAYEQYF,TGTGCCAGCAGCCAGGGACAGGGGGCGTACGAGCAGTACTTC
TRBJ2-5,TRBV3-1/TRBV3-2,-,TRBD2,CASRLTSGETQYF,TGTGCCAGCAGGCTCACTAGCGGGGAGACCCAGTACTTC
TRBJ1-4,TRBV9,-,-,CASTLETVMEKLFF,TGTGCCAGCACCCTAGAGACAGTGATGGAAAAACTGTTTTTT
TRBJ2-7,TRBV6-5,-,TRBD2,CASRTSTYEQYF,TGTGCCAGCAGGACTAGCACCTACGAGCAGTACTTC
TRBJ2-1,TRBV18,-,TRBD1,CASSQGQSSYNEQFF,TGTGCCAGCTCACAGGGACAGAGCTCCTACAATGAGCAGTTCTTC
TRBJ2-1,TRBV14,-,-,CASSQGPGVNEQFF,TGTGCCAGCAGCCAAGGTCCGGGAGTGAATGAGCAGTTCTTC
TRBJ1-5,TRBV6-2/TRBV6-3,-,TRBD1,CASSYRQGAQPQHF,TGTGCCAGCAGTTATAGACAGGGGGCTCAGCCCCAGCATTTT
TRBJ1-1,TRBV19,-,-,CASSPRGRGTEAFF,TGTGCCAGTAGTCCGCGGGGCCGAGGGACTGAAGCTTTCTTT
TRBJ1-6,TRBV6-5,-,-,CASSYMQGTNSPLHF,TGTGCCAGCAGTTACATGCAGGGTACGAATTCACCCCTCCACTTT
TRBJ1-5,TRBV6-6,few,-,CASSPGWQGSNQPQHF,TGTGCCAGCAGCCCCGGTTGGCAAGGGAGCAATCAGCCCCAGCATTTT
TRBJ2-7,TRBV6-5,-,-,CASSPGHFYEQYF,TGTGCCAGCAGTCCGGGACACTTCTACGAGCAGTACTTC
TRBJ1-1,TRBV3-1/TRBV3-2,-,-,CASNPGEHDTEAFF,TGTGCCAGCAATCCGGGAGAACATGACACTGAAGCTTTCTTT
TRBJ1-1,TRBV3-1/TRBV3-2,-,-,CASSQARGTEAFF,TGTGCCAGCAGCCAAGCGCGTGGCACTGAAGCTTTCTTT
TRBJ1-2,TRBV6-4,few,-,CASSDGGDNYGYTF,TGTGCCAGCAGTGATGGGGGCGATAACTATGGCTACACCTTC
TRBJ1-1,TRBV19,-,-,CASSIGIGNTEAFF,TGTGCCAGTAGTATCGGGATCGGGAACACTGAAGCTTTCTTT
TRBJ2-2,TRBV11-2,-,-,CASGAGQLSTGELFF,TGTGCCAGCGGTGCGGGACAGCTTTCCACCGGGGAGCTGTTTTTT
TRBJ2-1,TRBV9,-,-,CASSNGNEQFF,TGTGCCAGCAGCAATGGCAATGAGCAGTTCTTC
TRBJ1-5,TRBV2,-,-,CASRYQGYQPQHF,TGTGCCAGCAGATATCAGGGGTATCAGCCCCAGCATTTT
TRBJ1-2,TRBV5-1,-,-,CASSTNRENYGYTF,TGCGCCAGCAGCACTAACAGGGAAAACTATGGCTACACCTTC
TRBJ2-2,TRBV5-1,-,TRBD2,CASSFGTSGTGELFF,TGCGCCAGCAGCTTCGGGACTAGCGGGACCGGGGAGCTGTTTTTT
TRBJ1-1,TRBV28,-,-,CASTTWNTEAFF,TGTGCCAGCACCACTTGGAACACTGAAGCTTTCTTT
TRBJ1-1,TRBV13,-,-,CASSTRRAGEAFF,TGTGCCAGCAGCACCCGACGGGCGGGGGAAGCTTTCTTT